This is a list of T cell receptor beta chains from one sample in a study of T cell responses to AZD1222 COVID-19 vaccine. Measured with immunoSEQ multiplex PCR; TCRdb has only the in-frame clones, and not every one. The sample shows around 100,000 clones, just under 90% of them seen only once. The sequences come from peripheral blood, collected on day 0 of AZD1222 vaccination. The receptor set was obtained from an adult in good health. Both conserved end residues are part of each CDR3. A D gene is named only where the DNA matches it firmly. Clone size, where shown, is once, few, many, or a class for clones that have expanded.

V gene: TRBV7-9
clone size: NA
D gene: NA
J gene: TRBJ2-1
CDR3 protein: CASFVDEQFF
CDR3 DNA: TGTGCCAGCTTTGTTGATGAGCAGTTCTTC

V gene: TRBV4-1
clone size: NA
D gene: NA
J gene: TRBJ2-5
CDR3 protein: CASKEGVLQETQYF
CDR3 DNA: TGCGCCAGCAAGGAGGGGGTCCTACAAGAGACCCAGTACTTC

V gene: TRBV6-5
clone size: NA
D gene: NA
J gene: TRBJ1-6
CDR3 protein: CASTAGRKNSPLHF
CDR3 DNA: TGTGCCAGTACTGCAGGAAGAAAAAATTCACCCCTCCACTTT

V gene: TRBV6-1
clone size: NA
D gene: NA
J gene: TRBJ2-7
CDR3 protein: CASSEHWGPYEQYF
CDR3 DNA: TGTGCCAGCAGTGAACACTGGGGGCCATACGAGCAGTACTTC

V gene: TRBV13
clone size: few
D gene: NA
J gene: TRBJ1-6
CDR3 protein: CASSPRGMVLHF
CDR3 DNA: TGTGCCAGCAGCCCCCGGGGGATGGTCCTCCACTTT

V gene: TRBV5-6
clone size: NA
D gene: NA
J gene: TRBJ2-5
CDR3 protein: CASSKWVSEETQYF
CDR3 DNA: TGTGCCAGCAGCAAGTGGGTTTCAGAAGAGACCCAGTACTTC

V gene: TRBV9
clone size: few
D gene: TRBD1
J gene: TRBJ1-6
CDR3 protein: CASSVDGQGVSPLHF
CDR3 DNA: TGTGCCAGCAGCGTAGATGGACAGGGGGTTTCACCCCTCCACTTT

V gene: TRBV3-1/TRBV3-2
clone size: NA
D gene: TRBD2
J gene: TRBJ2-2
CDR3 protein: CASSQGTSGGPNTGELFF
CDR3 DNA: TGTGCCAGCAGCCAAGGAACTAGCGGGGGACCGAACACCGGGGAGCTGTTTTTT

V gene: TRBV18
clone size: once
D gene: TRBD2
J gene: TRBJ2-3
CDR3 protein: CASLPAGAGVDTQYF
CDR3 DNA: TGTGCCAGCTTACCGGCCGGCGCGGGAGTCGATACGCAGTATTTT

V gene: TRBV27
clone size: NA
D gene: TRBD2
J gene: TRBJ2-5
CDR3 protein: CASSPRLAGGNYLIETQYF
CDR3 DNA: TGTGCCAGCAGTCCGAGACTAGCGGGGGGGAACTACCTCATAGAGACCCAGTACTTC

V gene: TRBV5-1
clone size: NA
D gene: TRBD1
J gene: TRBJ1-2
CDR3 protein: CASSLQGLRYGYTF
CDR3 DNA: TGCGCCAGCAGCTTACAGGGGTTGCGGTATGGCTACACCTTC

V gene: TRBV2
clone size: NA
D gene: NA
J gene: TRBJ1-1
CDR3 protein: CASSKDSLYEAFF
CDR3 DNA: TGTGCCAGCAGTAAGGACAGTCTATATGAAGCTTTCTTT